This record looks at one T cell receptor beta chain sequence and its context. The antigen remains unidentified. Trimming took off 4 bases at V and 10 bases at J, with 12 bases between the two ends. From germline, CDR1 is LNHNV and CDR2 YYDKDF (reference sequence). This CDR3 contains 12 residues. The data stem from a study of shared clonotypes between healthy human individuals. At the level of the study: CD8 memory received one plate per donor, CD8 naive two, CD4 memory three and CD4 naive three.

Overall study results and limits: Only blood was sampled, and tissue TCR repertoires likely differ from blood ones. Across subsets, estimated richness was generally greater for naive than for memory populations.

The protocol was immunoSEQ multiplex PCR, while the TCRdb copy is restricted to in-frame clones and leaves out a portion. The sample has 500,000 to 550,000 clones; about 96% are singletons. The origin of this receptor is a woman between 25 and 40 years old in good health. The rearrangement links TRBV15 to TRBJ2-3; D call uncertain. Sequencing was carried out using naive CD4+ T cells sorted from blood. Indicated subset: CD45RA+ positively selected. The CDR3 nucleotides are TGTGCCACCAGCAAAACCGCCGGCGCGCAGTATTTT. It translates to CATSKTAGAQYF.